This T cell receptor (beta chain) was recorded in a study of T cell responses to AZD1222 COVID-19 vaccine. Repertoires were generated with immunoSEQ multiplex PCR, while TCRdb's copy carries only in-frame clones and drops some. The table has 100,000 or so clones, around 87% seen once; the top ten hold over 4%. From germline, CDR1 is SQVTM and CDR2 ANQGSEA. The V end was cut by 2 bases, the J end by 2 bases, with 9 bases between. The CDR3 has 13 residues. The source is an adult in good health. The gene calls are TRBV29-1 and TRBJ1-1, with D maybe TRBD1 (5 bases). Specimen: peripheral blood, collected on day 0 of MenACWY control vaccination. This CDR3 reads CSVEWQGNTEAFF. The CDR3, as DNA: TGCAGCGTTGAATGGCAGGGCAACACTGAAGCTTTCTTT.